This T cell receptor (beta chain) derives from a study of blood T cell repertoires in COVID-19. Study in general: Samples of COVID-19 (acute and convalescent) were obtained from the United States, Italy and Spain. T cells, B-cell-depleted T cells, or PBMCs supplied cDNA or gDNA.

Original methodology: How many nucleated cells were present was estimated from reference gene primer amplification. TCRdb's copy holds only in-frame clones and misses some; the assay was immunoSEQ multiplex PCR. That table is the source of V, J and clone size, and D and trimming were worked out from the DNA. Among 220,000 or so clones listed, 70% to 85% were seen once. Trimming shortened V by 2 bases and J by 4 bases, and 17 bases separated the two germline ends. Germline CDR1 MNHEY, CDR2 SVGAGI. The CDR3 extends over 16 amino acids. The source of this sequence is an elderly woman with acute or convalescent COVID-19. The sample comprised peripheral blood. The V and J genes are TRBV6-5 and TRBJ2-5; possibly TRBD1 for D (6 bases). The CDR3 nucleotides are TGTGCCAGCAGTTACGGTAGATTTCAGGGGCGAGAGACCCAGTACTTC. Translating gives CASSYGRFQGRETQYF.